One and the same sample provided the 29 T cell receptor beta chains below, sequenced in a study of blood T cell repertoires in COVID-19. The data were produced by immunoSEQ multiplex PCR, yet TCRdb's version contains in-frame clones alone and is incomplete. The sample consists of about 250,000 clones, over 65% of them appearing once. The sequencing input was peripheral blood. Source of these receptors: a woman older than 75 with acute or convalescent COVID-19.

The chain combines TRBV6-6 with TRBJ2-2, with TRBD2 identical over 13 bases. With 5 bases clipped from V and 6 bases from J, the junction kept 6 bases outside the gene matches. The CDR3 is 16 residues long. CDR1 MNHNY and CDR2 SVGAGI come from the germline V gene (reference sequence). This CDR3 reads CASSPTSGGYPGELFF. CDR3 sequence (DNA): TGTGCCAGCAGTCCGACTAGCGGGGGGTACCCCGGGGAGCTGTTTTTT.

This rearrangement joins TRBV6-5 to TRBJ1-4; D not resolved. The CDR3 is 14 residues long. Germline lookup yields CDR1 MNHEY and CDR2 SVGAGI. V lost 8 bases and J 0 bases, leaving 10 bases between the germline ends. CDR3 sequence (DNA): TGTGCCAGCCGGGCGGGGACAACTAATGAAAAACTGTTTTTT. Translated: CASRAGTTNEKLFF.

The V call is TRBV2, the J call TRBJ2-1; TRBD2 matches at 13 bases. After removal of 9 bases from V and 1 base from J, the junction contained 3 bases not matched to a gene. CDR3 length equals 15 residues. Per the germline V gene, CDR1 is SNHLY and CDR2 is FYNNEI. The CDR3 spells CARTSGGTSYNEQFF. The CDR3 bases are TGTGCCAGGACTAGCGGGGGGACTTCCTACAATGAGCAGTTCTTC.

This rearrangement joins TRBV11-2 to TRBJ2-7; TRBD2 matches 7 bases. The V and J ends lost 1 base and 4 bases, in that order; junction bases with no gene match: 4. The germline gives CDR1 SGHAT, CDR2 FQNNGV. The CDR3 extends over 14 amino acids. The DNA for the CDR3 is TGTGCCAGCAGCTTAGGTGGGAGGGGTTACGAGCAGTACTTC. Its translation: CASSLGGRGYEQYF.

In this sample, this clone turned up once. The V and J genes are TRBV6-5 and TRBJ1-5, with D perhaps TRBD1 (6 bases). CDR1 is MNHEY and CDR2 is SVGAGI in the germline V gene. The CDR3 sequence is 14 residues long. V dropped 7 bases and J dropped 6 bases, with 16 bases sitting between them. The CDR3 is CASTGGTLAQPQHF. The CDR3 region has the DNA TGTGCCAGCACCGGGGGGACACTAGCTCAGCCCCAGCATTTT.

This chain's CDR3 is CASSLGVGTGGYNEQFF. The CDR3 DNA reads as TGCGCCAGCAGCTTGGGAGTCGGGACAGGGGGCTACAATGAGCAGTTCTTC. This chain uses TRBV5-1 with TRBJ2-1; 11 nucleotides agree with TRBD1. Unmatched junction bases numbered 5, after V lost 0 bases and J lost 3 bases. Per germline, CDR1 SGHRS and CDR2 YFSETQ. The CDR3 consists of 17 residues. Filled out from reference TRBV5-1 and TRBJ2-1, the complete variable domain reads KAGVTQTPRYLIKTRGQQVTLSCSPISGHRSVSWYQQTPGQGLQFLFEYFSETQRNKGNFPGRFSGRQFSNSRSEMNVSTLELGDSALYLCASSLGVGTGGYNEQFFGPGTRLTVL.

The V and J genes are TRBV5-1 and TRBJ1-5; D not resolved. In germline, CDR1 is SGHRS, CDR2 YFSETQ. V was trimmed by 0 bases and J by 0 bases, leaving 7 bases between them. This CDR3 is built from 15 residues. CDR3 loop: CASSLDGDSNQPQHF. The CDR3 bases are TGCGCCAGCAGCTTGGACGGGGATAGCAATCAGCCCCAGCATTTT.

The chain links TRBV21-1 to TRBJ1-2. TRBV21-1 is flagged as a pseudogene. The CDR3 is made up of 11 amino acids. CDR3 bases: TGTGCCAGCAGCACCAAGAGGGGCTACACCTTC. It specifies CASSTKRGYTF.

The chain's CDR3 is CASGQGYTGELFF. In DNA form, the CDR3 reads TGTGCCAGCGGACAGGGATACACCGGGGAGCTGTTTTTT. The chain carries TRBV6-5 and TRBJ2-2; 8 bases are a match to TRBD1. With V trimmed by 8 bases and J by 3 bases, 2 bases remained unmatched. This CDR3 contains 13 residues. Germline V lookup: CDR1 MNHEY, CDR2 SVGAGI.

This clone was seen just once. The V gene is TRBV5-1, the J gene TRBJ1-1; D ambiguous. V lost 4 bases to trimming and J lost 5 bases, with 12 bases between them. The CDR3 sequence is 13 residues long. Per germline, CDR1 SGHRS and CDR2 YFSETQ. This CDR3 is CASSPSLNTEAFF. As DNA, the CDR3 is TGCGCCAGCAGCCCGTCTCTTAATACTGAAGCTTTCTTT.

V is TRBV10-3 and J is TRBJ1-3; no firm D call. Trimming took off 4 bases at V and 4 bases at J, with 2 bases between the two ends. Germline lookup yields CDR1 ENHRY and CDR2 SYGVKD. The CDR3 has 11 amino acids. In nucleotides, the CDR3 is TGTGCCATCAGTGCGGGAAACACCATATATTTT. This sequence encodes CAISAGNTIYF.

The chain recombines TRBV29-1 with TRBJ2-3; 8 nucleotides agree with TRBD2. The CDR3 loop spans 14 amino acids. The J segment lost 3 bases and the V segment lost 6 bases, leaving 8 bases of the junction unmatched. The V gene's germline CDR1 is SQVTM and CDR2 ANQGSEA. CDR3 in amino acids: CSVTSGGWTDTQYF. The CDR3 DNA reads TGCAGCGTAACTAGCGGAGGGTGGACAGATACGCAGTATTTT.

This chain links TRBV6-6 with TRBJ1-1; 8 bases agree with TRBD1. This CDR3 is 17 amino acids long. Germline CDR1 is MNHNY and CDR2 is SVGAGI (reference sequence). Trimming cost V 5 bases and J 1 base; bases outside gene matches: 12. CDR3 loop: CASSRDPRDRPNTEAFF. The CDR3 DNA sequence: TGTGCCAGCAGTCGGGATCCGAGGGACAGGCCGAACACTGAAGCTTTCTTT.

This chain joins TRBV5-1 and TRBJ2-5; tentative D call: TRBD1 (5 bases). The V end was cut by 0 bases, the J end by 1 base, with 10 bases between. Germline CDR1 reads SGHRS; CDR2 reads YFSETQ. CDR3 length equals 15 residues. The CDR3, as DNA: TGCGCCAGCAGCTTGGGAACAGGTATCCAAGAGACCCAGTACTTC. This encodes CASSLGTGIQETQYF.

The chain uses TRBV10-3 and TRBJ1-2; TRBD1 matches at 8 bases. Looked up from germline, CDR1 is ENHRY and CDR2 is SYGVKD. The CDR3 is 16 residues long. The V segment lost 0 bases and the J segment 7 bases; nucleotides outside the gene matches: 10. DNA of the CDR3: TGTGCCATCAGTGAGTCCGGGGACAGGCGGACGGGTGGCTACACCTTC. Translating gives CAISESGDRRTGGYTF.

V gene TRBV29-1 combines with J gene TRBJ1-2, with D tentatively TRBD1 (5 bases). Deletions cut 5 bases from V and 6 bases from J, with 16 bases between. Germline CDR1 and CDR2: SQVTM and ANQGSEA. This CDR3 has 13 residues. CDR3 nucleotides: TGCAGCGTTCGGGACTACCTTCGGGATGGCTACACCTTC. Its protein is CSVRDYLRDGYTF.

The chain employs TRBV18 and TRBJ2-5; 9 bases are shared with TRBD1. CDR1 is KGHSH and CDR2 is LQKENI in the germline V gene. V shed 6 bases and J 6 bases; nucleotides not matched to a gene: 11. This CDR3 comprises 15 residues. In DNA, the CDR3 is TGTGCCAGCTCGCAACAGGGGGCGAGTTTAAAGACCCAGTACTTC. Translation gives CASSQQGASLKTQYF.

The chain is built from TRBV7-2 and TRBJ2-1; 8 bases agree with TRBD2. In germline, CDR1 is SGHTA, CDR2 FQGNSA. The junction had 14 bases not matched to a gene; V was cut back by 2 bases and J by 8 bases. The CDR3 extends over 17 amino acids. CDR3 nucleotides: TGTGCCAGCAGCTTACCGGCAACGGGGGGGCTCATCGATGAGCAGTTCTTC. Amino acids: CASSLPATGGLIDEQFF. Full variable domain (rest looked up from reference TRBV7-2 and TRBJ2-1): GAGVSQSPSNKVTEKGKDVELRCDPISGHTALYWYRQSLGQGLEFLIYFQGNSAPDKSGLPSDRFSAERTGGSVSTLTIQRTQQEDSAVYLCASSLPATGGLIDEQFFGPGTRLTVL.

This chain links TRBV19 with TRBJ1-6; 10 bases are a match to TRBD1. J gave up 6 bases and V 8 bases, and 7 bases lay outside the gene matches. This CDR3 has 15 residues. The germline gives CDR1 LNHDA, CDR2 SQIVND (reference sequence). CDR3 nucleotide sequence: TGTGCCAGTTCAGACAGGGGGCTCGGTAATTCACCCCTCCACTTT. Amino acid sequence: CASSDRGLGNSPLHF.

The rearrangement joins TRBV19 to TRBJ1-5; 8 nucleotides line up with TRBD1. CDR3 length: 15 residues. The germline V gene encodes CDR1 LNHDA and CDR2 SQIVND (reference sequence). V trimming: 7 bases; J trimming: 0 bases; junction bases outside the gene matches: 5. The CDR3 region has the DNA TGTGCCAGTACGGACAGGGCCTATAGCAATCAGCCCCAGCATTTT. Protein sequence: CASTDRAYSNQPQHF.

For the CDR3, the DNA is TGTGCCAGTAACGTCCGGGACAGGGGCACTGAAGCTTTCTTT. Its translation is CASNVRDRGTEAFF. The chain recombines TRBV19 with TRBJ1-1; 10 positions match TRBD1. Trimming took 7 bases from V and 4 from J; bases not matched to a gene: 6. From germline, CDR1 is LNHDA and CDR2 SQIVND (reference sequence). The CDR3 covers 14 residues.

V gene TRBV6-6 combines with J gene TRBJ2-7, with D possibly TRBD1 on 6 matching bases. Per germline, CDR1 MNHNY and CDR2 SVGAGI (reference sequence). CDR3 size: 16 residues. Between the trimmed V and J ends, which lost 0 bases and 1 base, there was a span of 13 bases. The CDR3 region has the DNA TGTGCCAGCAGTTACTCTGGGGGCTGGGAATCCTACGAGCAGTACTTC. Amino acids: CASSYSGGWESYEQYF.

This sequence joins TRBV5-1 and TRBJ1-3, with 10 bases aligning to TRBD1. Unmatched junction bases numbered 4, after V lost 3 bases and J lost 4 bases. Germline CDR1 reads SGHRS; CDR2 reads YFSETQ. This CDR3 contains 15 residues. The CDR3, as DNA: TGCGCCAGCAGCTCCTCGGGACAGGGGGGAAACACCATATATTTT. As protein: CASSSSGQGGNTIYF.

V is TRBV10-3 and J is TRBJ2-7; 8 nucleotides align to TRBD2. This CDR3 is 17 amino acids long. CDR1 ENHRY and CDR2 SYGVKD come from the germline V gene. V shed 3 bases, J shed 5 bases, and the junction held 15 bases outside the gene matches. The CDR3 nucleotides are TGTGCCATCAGTGATTCAAGCGGGAGCATCCCTCGCCACGAGCAGTACTTC. Its translation: CAISDSSGSIPRHEQYF.

This rearrangement joins TRBV29-1 to TRBJ2-3; no reliable D call. The V gene lost 3 bases and the J gene lost 3 bases, with 10 bases spanning the gap. Germline lookup yields CDR1 SQVTM and CDR2 ANQGSEA. The CDR3 runs 13 residues. The CDR3 sequence is CSVERGRTDTQYF. In DNA form, the CDR3 reads TGCAGCGTTGAGCGCGGCCGGACAGATACGCAGTATTTT.

The chain recombines TRBV5-1 with TRBJ1-4; 7 nucleotides agree with TRBD1. Germline-derived CDR1 and CDR2 are SGHRS and YFSETQ. Germline trimming cut 4 bases from V and 3 bases from J; bases unmatched to any gene: 6. CDR3 length: 15 residues. CDR3 sequence reads: CASSTNRGSNEKLFF. Here the CDR3 DNA reads TGCGCCAGCAGCACCAACAGGGGATCTAATGAAAAACTGTTTTTT.

This clone is a singleton in its sample. This rearrangement joins TRBV7-2 to TRBJ2-5, with 8 bases that match TRBD2. J was trimmed by 1 base and V by 5 bases; bases with no gene match: 3. Germline CDR1 and CDR2: SGHTA and FQGNSA. The CDR3 sequence is 14 residues long. CDR3 in amino acids: CASSRSGGQETQYF. The CDR3 nucleotides are TGTGCCAGCAGCCGGAGCGGGGGCCAAGAGACCCAGTACTTC. The variable domain in full, completed from reference TRBV7-2 and TRBJ2-5, reads GAGVSQSPSNKVTEKGKDVELRCDPISGHTALYWYRQSLGQGLEFLIYFQGNSAPDKSGLPSDRFSAERTGGSVSTLTIQRTQQEDSAVYLCASSRSGGQETQYFGPGTRLLVL.

V is TRBV25-1 and J is TRBJ2-3; a possible D gene is TRBD1 (5 bases). V lost 8 bases and J 1 base, leaving 10 bases between the germline ends. CDR3 length equals 13 residues. CDR1 and CDR2 from the germline V gene are MGHDK and SYGVNS. The CDR3 loop is CASAQGGTDTQYF. DNA for the CDR3: TGTGCCAGCGCCCAGGGCGGCACAGATACGCAGTATTTT.

J is TRBJ2-5 and V is TRBV18; 13 positions match TRBD2. Per germline, CDR1 KGHSH and CDR2 LQKENI. J was trimmed by 2 bases and V by 3 bases; bases with no gene match: 6. CDR3 length equals 17 residues. For the CDR3, the DNA is TGTGCCAGCTCACCGCTACTAGCGGGGGGGCGTCAAGAGACCCAGTACTTC. It yields the protein CASSPLLAGGRQETQYF.